Here is one TCR beta chain with its context. The entry originates in a study of blood T cells in healthy people across ages. Collection of around 10 milliliters of peripheral blood was performed for each donor. Primed by a sample-barcoded 5' primer and a J-beta primer mix, a second PCR proceeded for about 6 to 11 cycles. TCRdb ran MiXCR on the 5' RACE reads and lists one entry per CDR3 protein. This sample yields around 400,000 distinct CDR3 sequences, of which about 52% are seen a single time; 50% to 65% belongs to the top ten. The CDR3 is 14 amino acids. V lost 6 bases and J 9 bases, leaving 18 bases between the germline ends.

Sequenced material: blood. The V and J genes are TRBV12-3 or TRBV12-4 and TRBJ1-5; tentative D call: TRBD1 (6 bases). The sequence was obtained from a man in his fifties or sixties in good health. The CDR3 nucleotides read TGTGCCAGCAGCCCCGGACAGCCCGGACGGCCCCAGCATTTT. Protein product: CASSPGQPGRPQHF.